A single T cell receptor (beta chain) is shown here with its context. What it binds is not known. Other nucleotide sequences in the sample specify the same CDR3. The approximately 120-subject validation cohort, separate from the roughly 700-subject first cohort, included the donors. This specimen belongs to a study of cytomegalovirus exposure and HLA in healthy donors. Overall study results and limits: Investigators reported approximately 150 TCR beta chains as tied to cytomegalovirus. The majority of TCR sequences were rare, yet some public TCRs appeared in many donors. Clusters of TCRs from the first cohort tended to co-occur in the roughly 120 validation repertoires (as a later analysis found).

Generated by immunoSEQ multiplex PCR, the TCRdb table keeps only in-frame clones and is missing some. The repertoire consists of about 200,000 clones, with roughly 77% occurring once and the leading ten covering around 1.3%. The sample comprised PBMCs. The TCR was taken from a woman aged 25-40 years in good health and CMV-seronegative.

CDR3: CASSQAVTDTQYF. The CDR3 nucleotides read TGCGCCAGCAGCCAAGCTGTCACAGATACGCAGTATTTT. The rearrangement joins TRBV4-1 to TRBJ2-3; D is ambiguous. Trimming removed 1 base from V and 2 bases from J, with 4 bases in between. Germline V CDR1 and CDR2: MGHRA, YSYEKL. The CDR3 contains 13 residues.